These 8 T cell receptor beta chains originate from one sample sequenced in a study of Ad26.COV2.S vaccination and SARS-CoV-2 variants. Treatment given: roughly 18 received Ad26.COV2.S at low or high dose, single or two shots; about five received placebo; per-sample allocation not given. It was on day 63 after the first vaccine or placebo injection that samples were taken. Profiled with immunoSEQ multiplex PCR; TCRdb holds only in-frame clones, not every one. This table holds 350,000 to 450,000 clones, around 82% found once. Here the sequenced sample was peripheral blood, taken in a trial of Ad26.COV2.S vaccine versus placebo. These receptors were obtained from a person between 18 and 59 years old who received the Ad26.COV2.S COVID-19 vaccine or a placebo.

The chain employs TRBV7-2 and TRBJ1-1, with 9 bases fitting TRBD1. V shed 3 bases, J shed 5 bases, and the junction held 4 bases outside the gene matches. The CDR3 covers 14 residues. The germline V gene encodes CDR1 SGHTA and CDR2 FQGNSA. The CDR3 protein is CASSFDRGGTEAFF. In DNA form, the CDR3 reads TGTGCCAGCAGCTTTGACAGGGGGGGGACTGAAGCTTTCTTT.

The V and J genes are TRBV7-9 and TRBJ2-3; D is unresolved. V was clipped by 3 bases and J by 4 bases, with 8 bases between them. This CDR3 is built from 13 residues. Germline V gives CDR1 SEHNR, CDR2 FQNEAQ (reference sequence). This CDR3 reads CASSFLGPDTQYF. The CDR3 coding sequence is TGTGCCAGCAGCTTCCTCGGGCCAGATACGCAGTATTTT.

V is TRBV7-9 and J is TRBJ1-1; TRBD1 matches 9 bases. The CDR3 sequence is 14 residues long. The V gene end was trimmed by 6 bases and the J gene end by 4 bases; junction bases not matched to a gene: 6. CDR1 is SEHNR and CDR2 is FQNEAQ in the germline V gene (reference sequence). As DNA, the CDR3 is TGTGCCAGCAGACCCCTGACAGGGGGCACTGAAGCTTTCTTT. It yields the protein CASRPLTGGTEAFF. The full variable domain, its missing parts supplied by reference TRBV7-9 and TRBJ1-1, is DTGVSQNPRHKITKRGQNVTFRCDPISEHNRLYWYRQTLGQGPEFLTYFQNEAQLEKSRLLSDRFSAERPKGSFSTLEIQRTEQGDSAMYLCASRPLTGGTEAFFGQGTRLTVV.

In nucleotides, the CDR3 is TGTGCCAGCAGCCAGCATCAGGGGGCAGGAGGCTACACCTTC. It translates to CASSQHQGAGGYTF. J is TRBJ1-2 and V is TRBV3-1 (or the pseudogene TRBV3-2); 8 nucleotides match TRBD1. The trim removed 3 bases at V and 8 bases at J, leaving 8 bases unmatched. CDR3 size: 14 residues. The germline gives CDR1 LGHDT, CDR2 YNNKEL (reference sequence).

The chain is built from TRBV19 and TRBJ1-5, with D hard to call. Trimming cost V 5 bases and J 1 base, with 18 bases left between them. The CDR3 length is 17 residues. CDR1 LNHDA and CDR2 SQIVND come from the germline V gene (reference sequence). In DNA form, the CDR3 reads TGTGCCAGTAGTGCCAGGTCCGGGCCTAGGAGCAATCAGCCCCAGCATTTT. It encodes CASSARSGPRSNQPQHF.

The chain is built from TRBV4-1 and TRBJ2-1; D gene ambiguous. The CDR3 has 14 residues. The V and J ends lost 3 bases and 7 bases respectively, with 13 bases between them. Germline V gene data show CDR1 as MGHRA and CDR2 as YSYEKL. The CDR3 reads CASSHGPGENEQFF. The CDR3 nucleotides read TGCGCCAGCAGCCATGGGCCCGGCGAAAATGAGCAGTTCTTC.

The CDR3 bases are TGTGCCAGCAGTCGGACTAGCGGGATTACCTACGAGCAGTACTTC. Its translation: CASSRTSGITYEQYF. The chain carries TRBV7-9 and TRBJ2-7, with 12 bases fitting TRBD2. This CDR3 has 15 amino acids. CDR1 and CDR2 (germline): SEHNR, FQNEAQ (reference sequence). J was trimmed by 2 bases and V by 6 bases; bases with no gene match: 5.

The CDR3 DNA follows: TGTGCCAGCAGTAGTGGAGGGGCTTACGGATCTGAAGCTTTCTTT. Translating gives CASSSGGAYGSEAFF. This chain joins TRBV7-9 and TRBJ1-1; weak D call: TRBD1 (5 bases). The CDR3 loop spans 15 amino acids. In germline, CDR1 is SEHNR, CDR2 FQNEAQ (reference sequence). V dropped 6 bases and J dropped 6 bases, with 20 bases sitting between them. The complete variable domain, with remaining parts taken from reference TRBV7-9 and TRBJ1-1, reads DTGVSQNPRHKITKRGQNVTFRCDPISEHNRLYWYRQTLGQGPEFLTYFQNEAQLEKSRLLSDRFSAERPKGSFSTLEIQRTEQGDSAMYLCASSSGGAYGSEAFFGQGTRLTVV.